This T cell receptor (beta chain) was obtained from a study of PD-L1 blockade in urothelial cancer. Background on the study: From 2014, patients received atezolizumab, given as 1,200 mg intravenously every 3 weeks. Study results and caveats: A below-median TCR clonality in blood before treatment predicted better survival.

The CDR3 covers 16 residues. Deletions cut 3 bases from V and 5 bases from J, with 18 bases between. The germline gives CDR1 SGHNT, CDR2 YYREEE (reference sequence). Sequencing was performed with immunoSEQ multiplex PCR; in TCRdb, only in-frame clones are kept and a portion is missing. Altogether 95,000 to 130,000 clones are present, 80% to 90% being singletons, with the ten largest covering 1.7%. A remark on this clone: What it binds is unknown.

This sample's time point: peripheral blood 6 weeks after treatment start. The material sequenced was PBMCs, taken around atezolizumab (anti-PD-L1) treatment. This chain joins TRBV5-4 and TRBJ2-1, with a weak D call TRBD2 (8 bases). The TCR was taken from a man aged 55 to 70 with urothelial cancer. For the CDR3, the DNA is TGTGCCAGCAGCTCGGGGGGGACAGTAAAGCACAATGAGCAGTTCTTC. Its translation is CASSSGGTVKHNEQFF.